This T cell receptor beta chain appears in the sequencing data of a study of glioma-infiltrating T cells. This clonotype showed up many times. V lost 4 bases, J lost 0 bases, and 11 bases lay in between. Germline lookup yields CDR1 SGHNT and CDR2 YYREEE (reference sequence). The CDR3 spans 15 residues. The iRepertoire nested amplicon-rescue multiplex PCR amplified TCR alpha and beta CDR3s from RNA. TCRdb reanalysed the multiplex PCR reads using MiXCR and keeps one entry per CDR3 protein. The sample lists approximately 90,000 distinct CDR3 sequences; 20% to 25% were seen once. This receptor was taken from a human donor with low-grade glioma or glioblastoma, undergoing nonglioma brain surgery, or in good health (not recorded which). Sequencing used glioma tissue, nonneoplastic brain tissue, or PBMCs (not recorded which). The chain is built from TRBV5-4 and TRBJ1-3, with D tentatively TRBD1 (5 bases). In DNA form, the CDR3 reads TGTGCCAGCAGCCCGGGACCGGCCTCTGGAAACACCATATATTTT. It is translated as CASSPGPASGNTIYF.